This passage covers 25 T cell receptor beta chains from one sample sequenced in a study of blood T cell repertoires in COVID-19. Produced via immunoSEQ multiplex PCR; TCRdb's table is partial and in-frame only. The data hold approximately 81,000 clones, with around 92% observed a single time. The sample comprised peripheral blood. All receptors derive from a woman aged 50 to 65 in a cohort sampled during active COVID-19.

V usage is TRBV6-5 and J usage is TRBJ1-3; possible D gene TRBD1, 6 bases. Germline V lookup: CDR1 MNHEY, CDR2 SVGAGI. The CDR3 contains 15 residues. Trimming removed 7 bases at V and 3 bases at J, with 16 bases between. Here the CDR3 reads CASTARGGVGNTIYF. In nucleotides, the CDR3 is TGTGCCAGCACCGCGAGGGGGGGAGTTGGAAACACCATATATTTT.

J is TRBJ1-2 and V is TRBV4-1, with 7 positions matching TRBD1. The CDR3 contains 17 residues. Germline trimming cut 5 bases from V and 8 bases from J; bases unmatched to any gene: 20. Germline values: CDR1 MGHRA, CDR2 YSYEKL. CDR3: CASSFRIRDSSRGGYTF. The CDR3 nucleotides are TGCGCCAGCAGCTTTAGGATCCGGGACAGCTCCCGCGGGGGCTACACCTTC.

The rearrangement uses TRBV27 and TRBJ1-1, with D maybe TRBD1 (5 bases). V was shortened by 8 bases and J by 1 base, with 14 bases between the two germline ends. CDR1 MNHEY and CDR2 SMNVEV come from the germline V gene (reference sequence). This CDR3 is 14 amino acids long. DNA of the CDR3: TGTGCCAGCCGCCAGCGGGGCGGGAACACTGAAGCTTTCTTT. Translating gives CASRQRGGNTEAFF.

This clone appeared once. The chain is built from TRBV7-9 and TRBJ2-5, with a possible D match to TRBD2 (5 bases). V was cut by 2 bases and J by 5 bases, with 12 bases left in between. The CDR3 loop spans 14 amino acids. Germline CDR1 and CDR2: SEHNR and FQNEAQ (reference sequence). CDR3 loop: CASSLNGMGETQYF. The CDR3 nucleotides are TGTGCCAGCAGCTTAAACGGGATGGGGGAGACCCAGTACTTC.

V gene TRBV5-4 combines with J gene TRBJ2-1; D possibly corresponds to TRBD2 (6 bases). Germline V gene sequence: CDR1 SGHNT, CDR2 YYREEE (reference sequence). V lost 0 bases and J 3 bases, leaving 10 bases between the germline ends. This CDR3 comprises 15 residues. In DNA, the CDR3 is TGTGCCAGCAGCTTGGACGCGGGAAGCTACAATGAGCAGTTCTTC. This sequence encodes CASSLDAGSYNEQFF.

This chain links TRBV3-1 (or the pseudogene TRBV3-2) with TRBJ1-1; 7 bases fit TRBD1. Germline V lookup: CDR1 LGHDT, CDR2 YNNKEL (reference sequence). The CDR3 length is 14 residues. Germline trimming cut 2 bases from V and 7 bases from J; bases unmatched to any gene: 7. The CDR3 spells CASSQQRDSYEAFF. In nucleotides, the CDR3 is TGTGCCAGCAGCCAACAACGGGACAGTTATGAAGCTTTCTTT.

The gene calls are TRBV3-1 (or the pseudogene TRBV3-2) and TRBJ1-3, with 8 bases aligning to TRBD1. V dropped 3 bases and J dropped 0; count of bases not matched to a gene: 7. This CDR3 has 17 amino acids. The germline CDR1 and CDR2 sequences are LGHDT and YNNKEL (reference sequence). CDR3 nucleotide sequence: TGTGCCAGCAGCCAGGACGGGACAGGCGTCTCTGGAAACACCATATATTTT. Translated: CASSQDGTGVSGNTIYF.

V is TRBV4-1 and J is TRBJ1-2; D is perhaps TRBD1 (5 bases). The ends were cut back, 3 bases at V and 4 bases at J, with 12 bases in the middle. Germline assignment: CDR1 MGHRA and CDR2 YSYEKL. CDR3 size: 14 residues. The CDR3 DNA follows: TGCGCCAGCAGCCAGTCGACAGACGGCTATGGCTACACCTTC. It yields the protein CASSQSTDGYGYTF.

J is TRBJ2-2 and V is TRBV2; no clear D. The CDR3 has 13 amino acids. Between the trimmed V and J ends, which lost 7 bases and 6 bases, there was a span of 12 bases. Per germline, CDR1 SNHLY and CDR2 FYNNEI. CDR3 sequence: CASNLMTSGELFF. CDR3 DNA sequence: TGTGCCAGCAACCTTATGACATCCGGGGAGCTGTTTTTT.

This clone was picked up a small number of times. The chain couples TRBV30 to TRBJ1-5; no clear D gene. Trimming took off 1 base at V and 1 base at J, with 8 bases between the two ends. The V gene's germline CDR1 is GTSNPN and CDR2 SVGIG (reference sequence). The CDR3 spans 14 residues. For the CDR3, the DNA is TGTGCCTGGAGTGGGAGTGTCAGCAATCAGCCCCAGCATTTT. Protein sequence: CAWSGSVSNQPQHF.

This chain joins TRBV6-6 and TRBJ1-1; 8 positions match TRBD1. Looked up from germline, CDR1 is MNHNY and CDR2 is SVGAGI (reference sequence). The J segment lost 3 bases and the V segment lost 7 bases, leaving 10 bases of the junction unmatched. This CDR3 is 15 amino acids long. The CDR3 DNA is TGTGCCAGCACGACAGGGGTTTCTTTCGACACTGAAGCTTTCTTT. Translating gives CASTTGVSFDTEAFF.

This chain uses TRBV24-1 with TRBJ2-2, with TRBD2 matching over 9 bases. The germline V gene encodes CDR1 KGHDR and CDR2 SFDVKD. The CDR3 has 15 residues. The V gene end was trimmed by 6 bases and the J gene end by 1 base; junction bases not matched to a gene: 2. The CDR3, as DNA: TGTGCCACCAGTTTAGCGGGAGAGAACACCGGGGAGCTGTTTTTT. This encodes CATSLAGENTGELFF.

CDR3 bases: TGTGCCAGCAGCCAAGCGGACAGGCCAAATGAAAAACTGTTTTTT. It is translated as CASSQADRPNEKLFF. The V gene is TRBV3-1 (or the pseudogene TRBV3-2), the J gene TRBJ1-4, with TRBD1 matching 7 bases. The V and J ends lost 1 base and 5 bases, in that order; junction bases with no gene match: 4. Germline-derived CDR1 and CDR2 are LGHDT and YNNKEL (reference sequence). The CDR3 is 15 residues long.

The rearrangement joins TRBV4-2 to TRBJ1-6, with TRBD1 matching over 7 bases. Unmatched junction bases numbered 9, after V lost 2 bases and J lost 14 bases. CDR1 is LGHNA and CDR2 is YNFKEQ in the germline V gene. The CDR3 contains 14 residues. CDR3 residues: CASSQNYRDRTLHF. The CDR3 bases are TGTGCCAGCAGCCAAAACTATCGGGACAGAACCCTCCACTTT.

This clone showed up just once. The genes are TRBV28 and TRBJ1-1; 9 positions agree with TRBD1. Germline V gene data show CDR1 as MDHEN and CDR2 as SYDVKM. The CDR3 extends over 16 amino acids. Trimming cost V 2 bases and J 0 bases; bases outside gene matches: 4. CDR3 region: CASSLLQGAMNTEAFF. In nucleotides, the CDR3 is TGTGCCAGCAGTTTACTACAGGGGGCGATGAACACTGAAGCTTTCTTT.

This chain connects TRBV5-4 to TRBJ1-4, with D possibly being TRBD1 (5 bases). The CDR3 length is 17 residues. V gave up 2 bases and J gave up 3 bases, with 17 bases separating them. Germline V CDR1 and CDR2: SGHNT, YYREEE (reference sequence). The CDR3 DNA sequence: TGTGCCAGCAGCTTAATCGAAGGGGCGCAGGCTAATGAAAAACTGTTTTTT. Translating gives CASSLIEGAQANEKLFF.

The V call is TRBV5-6, the J call TRBJ2-2; the match to TRBD1 covers 11 bases. Germline CDR1 SGHDT, CDR2 YYEEEE. The CDR3 length is 16 residues. The J segment lost 4 bases and the V segment lost 4 bases, leaving 6 bases of the junction unmatched. The DNA of the CDR3 is TGTGCCAGCAGCATCCGGGGGACAGGGGGCACCGGGGAGCTGTTTTTT. It yields the protein CASSIRGTGGTGELFF.

The chain carries TRBV27 and TRBJ2-5; TRBD1 is a possible D gene (6 bases). CDR1 is MNHEY, CDR2 SMNVEV, per germline (reference sequence). V gave up 1 base and J gave up 6 bases, with 12 bases separating them. The CDR3 extends over 14 amino acids. CDR3 region: CASSLLGAQKTQYF. As DNA, the CDR3 is TGTGCCAGCAGTTTATTGGGGGCGCAGAAGACCCAGTACTTC.

The V call is TRBV10-3, the J call TRBJ2-1; D uncertain. This CDR3 is built from 14 residues. V was clipped by 6 bases and J by 6 bases, with 15 bases between them. CDR1 is ENHRY, CDR2 SYGVKD, per germline. Here the CDR3 DNA reads TGTGCCATCAGCCCAGGCCCAGAAAGCAATGAGCAGTTCTTC. It translates to CAISPGPESNEQFF.

The CDR3 loop reads CASSEGTSSEQYF. The CDR3 coding sequence is TGTGCCAGCAGCGAGGGGACTAGTAGCGAGCAGTACTTC. The rearrangement uses TRBV9 and TRBJ2-7; 8 bases are a match to TRBD2. Losses at the gene ends were 3 bases for V and 6 bases for J; bases not matched to a gene: 5. Germline CDR1 SGDLS, CDR2 YYNGEE. This CDR3 has 13 amino acids.

The chain carries TRBV6-1 and TRBJ1-5; 10 bases agree with TRBD1. Germline assignment: CDR1 MNHNS and CDR2 SASEGT. V gave up 3 bases and J gave up 4 bases; unmatched junction bases: 12. The CDR3 sequence is 18 residues long. In DNA form, the CDR3 reads TGTGCCAGCAGTGATGCCCCGGGACAGGGGCAGCCGAATCAGCCCCAGCATTTT. This translates into CASSDAPGQGQPNQPQHF.

This clone was recorded once. CDR3 nucleotide sequence: TGTGCCAGCAGCTTGCAGGCTTACGAGCAGTACTTC. It is translated as CASSLQAYEQYF. The chain recombines TRBV5-6 with TRBJ2-7, with D unresolved. V dropped 1 base and J dropped 4 bases, with 6 bases sitting between them. The CDR3 is made up of 12 amino acids. CDR1 is SGHDT and CDR2 is YYEEEE in the germline V gene.

The V call is TRBV11-2, the J call TRBJ2-7, with 7 bases lining up with TRBD1. Per germline, CDR1 SGHAT and CDR2 FQNNGV. J gave up 5 bases and V 6 bases, and 10 bases lay outside the gene matches. The CDR3 runs to 14 residues. The CDR3 is CASRRLRQGNEQYF. The CDR3 bases are TGTGCCAGCAGGCGCCTGCGACAGGGTAACGAGCAGTACTTC.

The chain uses TRBV18 and TRBJ1-3, with 7 bases aligning to TRBD1. The CDR3 runs 17 residues. CDR1 KGHSH and CDR2 LQKENI come from the germline V gene. V lost 3 bases and J lost 5; bases outside the gene matches: 13. In DNA form, the CDR3 reads TGTGCCAGCTCACCCCCGGGCGGACAGGCCGGGAGAAACACCATATATTTT. This gives the protein CASSPPGGQAGRNTIYF.

J is TRBJ2-5 and V is TRBV29-1; D is unresolved. Per the germline V gene, CDR1 is SQVTM and CDR2 is ANQGSEA. The CDR3 is 11 residues long. Between the trimmed V and J ends, which lost 5 bases and 0 bases, there was a span of 4 bases. The CDR3 sequence is CSVRYQETQYF. In DNA, the CDR3 is TGCAGCGTTCGGTACCAAGAGACCCAGTACTTC.